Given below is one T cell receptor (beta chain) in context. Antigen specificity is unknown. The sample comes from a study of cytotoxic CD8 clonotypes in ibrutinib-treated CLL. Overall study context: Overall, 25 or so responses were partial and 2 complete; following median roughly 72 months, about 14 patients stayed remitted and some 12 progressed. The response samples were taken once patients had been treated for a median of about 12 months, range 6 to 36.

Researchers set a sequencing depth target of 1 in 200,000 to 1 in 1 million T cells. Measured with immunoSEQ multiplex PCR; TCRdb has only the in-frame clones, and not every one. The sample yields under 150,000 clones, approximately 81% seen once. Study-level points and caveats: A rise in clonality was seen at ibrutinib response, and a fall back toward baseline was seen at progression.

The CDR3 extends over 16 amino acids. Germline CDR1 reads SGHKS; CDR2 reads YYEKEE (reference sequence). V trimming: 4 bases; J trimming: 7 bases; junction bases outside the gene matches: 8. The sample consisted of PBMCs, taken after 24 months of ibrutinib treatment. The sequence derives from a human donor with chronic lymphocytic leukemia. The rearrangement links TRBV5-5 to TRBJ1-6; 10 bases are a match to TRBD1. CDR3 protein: CASSPAPGQGNSPLHF. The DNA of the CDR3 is TGTGCCAGCAGCCCCGCCCCGGGACAGGGGAATTCACCCCTCCACTTT.